This T cell receptor beta chain stems from a study of human T cells and chemical hapten exposure. The study, taken as a whole, reports: It was expanded TCRs that formed significantly more large CDR3 similarity clusters than controls did.

For the library, individual cDNA molecules each received unique molecular identifiers. TCRdb called the RACE reads again in MiXCR, with one record for every CDR3 protein. The sample lists a few hundred thousand distinct CDR3 sequences; around 7.7% were seen once. This CDR3 spans 12 amino acids. Germline lookup yields CDR1 MNHNS and CDR2 SASEGT. Trimming removed 3 bases at V and 7 bases at J, with 6 bases between. With regard to this clonotype: Its antigen is not known.

Noted time point: pre-sensitization, week 0. Treatment denoted: therapeutic diphenylcyclopropenone sensitization with weekly scalp DPC. Sequencing used whole blood, obtained in connection with sensitization to the hapten diphenylcyclopropenone (DPC). The sequence came from a man younger than 35 with alopecia areata. Some clones in this sample may be carry-over from other donors' samples. The V and J genes are TRBV6-1 and TRBJ1-4; D is perhaps TRBD1 (5 bases). CDR3 bases: TGTGCCAGCAGTGACAGGGTTGAAAAACTGTTTTTT. Translating gives CASSDRVEKLFF.